The T cell receptor (beta chain) described here comes from a study of cytomegalovirus exposure and HLA in healthy donors. Study findings and constraints: The classifier reportedly diagnosed cytomegalovirus status with high specificity and sensitivity. Trimming of TCR beta V- and J-genes showed a link, identified in a later analysis, to a missense DCLRE1C variant.

The PCR was carried out with 60 Vbeta primers and 13 Jbeta primers. Repertoires were generated with immunoSEQ multiplex PCR, while TCRdb's copy carries only in-frame clones and drops some. The sample has some 70,000 clones. A remark on this clone: Its antigen is unidentified.

The TCR comes from a man in his forties or fifties in good health and CMV-seronegative. Specimen: PBMCs.

The CDR3 region is CASSSLSGEGETQYF. The DNA of the CDR3 is TGTGCCAGCAGCTCACTCTCGGGGGAAGGAGAGACCCAGTACTTC. The chain recombines TRBV7-9 with TRBJ2-5; possible D gene TRBD2, 6 bases. The CDR3 is 15 amino acids. Germline CDR1 reads SEHNR; CDR2 reads FQNEAQ (reference sequence). V was shortened by 4 bases and J by 4 bases, with 16 bases between the two germline ends.